The rows below give T cell receptor beta chains drawn from one sample of a study of CD8 T cells in ankylosing spondylitis. TCRdb recomputed calls from the 5' RACE reads with MiXCR, one row per CDR3 protein. The sample contains over 60,000 distinct CDR3 sequences, approximately 5.3% of which appear only once. The sample consisted of blood, either unsorted or a sorted T cell fraction (not recorded which). All receptors come from a male donor with ankylosing spondylitis or in good health (not recorded which). The CDR3 runs from the conserved cysteine through the conserved F or W. The D gene is left open where the match is weak. Rows may omit the clone size; those that give it use once, few, many or a size class.

v_call: TRBV12-3/TRBV12-4; cdr3_length: 14; clone_size: -; j_call: TRBJ2-1; d_call: TRBD1; cdr3_nt: TGTGCCAGCAGCTTCAGTCAGGGGGAAGTTGAGCAGTTCTTC; cdr3_aa: CASSFSQGEVEQFF
v_call: TRBV11-2; cdr3_length: 17; clone_size: many; j_call: TRBJ2-4; d_call: -; cdr3_nt: TGTGCCAGCCGACCTGCGTGGGGGGGCGAAGCCAAAAACATTCAGTACTTC; cdr3_aa: CASRPAWGGEAKNIQYF
v_call: TRBV28; cdr3_length: 12; clone_size: many; j_call: TRBJ2-7; d_call: -; cdr3_nt: TGTGCCAGCAGCCAAACCCCTTACGAGCAGTACTTC; cdr3_aa: CASSQTPYEQYF
v_call: TRBV7-2; cdr3_length: 15; clone_size: few; j_call: TRBJ1-5; d_call: TRBD1; cdr3_nt: TGTGCCAGCAGCCGGGACAGAAATAGCAATCAGCCCCAGCATTTT; cdr3_aa: CASSRDRNSNQPQHF
v_call: TRBV5-5; cdr3_length: 13; clone_size: many; j_call: TRBJ2-7; d_call: -; cdr3_nt: TGTGCCAGTCGCCGACAACCCTGGAGCGAGCAGTACTTC; cdr3_aa: CASRRQPWSEQYF
v_call: TRBV20-1; cdr3_length: 13; clone_size: many; j_call: TRBJ2-1; d_call: -; cdr3_nt: TGCAGTGCTAGAGATGCAGGGGCCAATGAGCAGTTCTTC; cdr3_aa: CSARDAGANEQFF
v_call: TRBV18; cdr3_length: 15; clone_size: many; j_call: TRBJ2-7; d_call: TRBD1; cdr3_nt: TGTGCCAGCTCTCCAGACAGGGGGACCTCCTACGAGCAGTACTTC; cdr3_aa: CASSPDRGTSYEQYF
v_call: TRBV30; cdr3_length: 13; clone_size: few; j_call: TRBJ2-5; d_call: -; cdr3_nt: TGTGCCTGGAGTAGGAGAGAGAAAGAGACCCAGTACTTC; cdr3_aa: CAWSRREKETQYF
v_call: TRBV19; cdr3_length: 13; clone_size: -; j_call: TRBJ1-5; d_call: -; cdr3_nt: TGTGCCACCGCACGGAGTAGCAATCAGCCCCAGCATTTT; cdr3_aa: CATARSSNQPQHF
v_call: TRBV29-1; cdr3_length: 15; clone_size: many; j_call: TRBJ1-5; d_call: -; cdr3_nt: TGCAGCGTTGGGAGTTCAGGGAGCGACAATCAGCCCCAGCATTTT; cdr3_aa: CSVGSSGSDNQPQHF
v_call: TRBV9; cdr3_length: 14; clone_size: many; j_call: TRBJ2-2; d_call: -; cdr3_nt: TGTGCCAGCAGCGTAGAGGGGGTTGCCGGGGAGCTGTTTTTT; cdr3_aa: CASSVEGVAGELFF
v_call: TRBV2; cdr3_length: 19; clone_size: many; j_call: TRBJ2-1; d_call: -; cdr3_nt: TGTGCCAGCTGTTTTTTTGTCAACAGCGAGAGTTTTCGTCCCAATGAGCAGTTCTTC; cdr3_aa: CASCFFVNSESFRPNEQFF
v_call: TRBV11-3; cdr3_length: 13; clone_size: many; j_call: TRBJ2-6; d_call: -; cdr3_nt: TGTGCCAGCAGGGCCTCTGGGGCCAACGTCCTGACTTTC; cdr3_aa: CASRASGANVLTF
v_call: TRBV20-1; cdr3_length: 14; clone_size: many; j_call: TRBJ2-3; d_call: -; cdr3_nt: TGCAGTGCTAGCGGGGGGCTCGCTTCAGATACGCAGTATTTT; cdr3_aa: CSASGGLASDTQYF
v_call: TRBV5-1; cdr3_length: 13; clone_size: -; j_call: TRBJ1-1; d_call: -; cdr3_nt: TGCGCCAGTGCCGTCGGCAGGAACACTGAAGCTTTCTTT; cdr3_aa: CASAVGRNTEAFF
v_call: TRBV24-1; cdr3_length: 17; clone_size: many; j_call: TRBJ2-3; d_call: TRBD2; cdr3_nt: TGTGCCACCAGTGATGGGACTAGCGGGGGAAAAACAGATACGCAGTATTTT; cdr3_aa: CATSDGTSGGKTDTQYF
v_call: TRBV12-3/TRBV12-4; cdr3_length: 14; clone_size: many; j_call: TRBJ1-5; d_call: -; cdr3_nt: TGTGCCAGCAGTTCAACAGGACCCAATCAGCCCCAGCATTTT; cdr3_aa: CASSSTGPNQPQHF
v_call: TRBV10-3; cdr3_length: 13; clone_size: many; j_call: TRBJ2-7; d_call: -; cdr3_nt: TGTGCCATCAGATCGACCGGGGGCTACGAGCAGTACTTC; cdr3_aa: CAIRSTGGYEQYF
v_call: TRBV15; cdr3_length: 16; clone_size: many; j_call: TRBJ2-1; d_call: TRBD2; cdr3_nt: TGTGCCACCAGTGTAGGTTTAGCGGGGGGTTACAATGAGCAGTTCTTC; cdr3_aa: CATSVGLAGGYNEQFF
v_call: TRBV7-8; cdr3_length: 15; clone_size: many; j_call: TRBJ2-7; d_call: -; cdr3_nt: TGTGCCAGCAGCGAACAGGGTACGAGCTCCTACGAGCAGTACTTC; cdr3_aa: CASSEQGTSSYEQYF
v_call: TRBV7-9; cdr3_length: 16; clone_size: many; j_call: TRBJ2-1; d_call: -; cdr3_nt: TGTGCCAGCAGCTTATCTCACCAGGGCTCCTACAATGAGCAGTTCTTC; cdr3_aa: CASSLSHQGSYNEQFF
v_call: TRBV27; cdr3_length: 15; clone_size: many; j_call: TRBJ1-6; d_call: TRBD1; cdr3_nt: TGTGCCAGCAGCCAGGACAGGGCCTATAATTCACCCCTCCACTTT; cdr3_aa: CASSQDRAYNSPLHF
v_call: TRBV4-3; cdr3_length: 16; clone_size: many; j_call: TRBJ2-7; d_call: TRBD1; cdr3_nt: TGCGCCAGCAGCCAAGTGACAGGGATCCTACTCTACGAGCAGTACTTC; cdr3_aa: CASSQVTGILLYEQYF
v_call: TRBV10-2; cdr3_length: 12; clone_size: few; j_call: TRBJ2-1; d_call: -; cdr3_nt: TGCGCCAGCAGGCAGGGGTACAATGAGCAGTTCTTC; cdr3_aa: CASRQGYNEQFF
v_call: TRBV7-9; cdr3_length: 17; clone_size: many; j_call: TRBJ1-1; d_call: -; cdr3_nt: TGTGCCAGCAGCTATACCATACCGGGACCCATGAACACTGAAGCTTTCTTT; cdr3_aa: CASSYTIPGPMNTEAFF
v_call: TRBV25-1; cdr3_length: 16; clone_size: many; j_call: TRBJ2-7; d_call: -; cdr3_nt: TGTGCCAGCAGTGAATTGGGGGGACAGTCACCCTACGAGCAGTACTTC; cdr3_aa: CASSELGGQSPYEQYF
v_call: TRBV7-2; cdr3_length: 14; clone_size: -; j_call: TRBJ2-3; d_call: -; cdr3_nt: TGTGCCAACAGCTTGGGGGGCGGCACAGATACGCAGTATTTT; cdr3_aa: CANSLGGGTDTQYF
v_call: TRBV20-1; cdr3_length: 14; clone_size: many; j_call: TRBJ1-2; d_call: -; cdr3_nt: TGCAGTGCTAGCTCTGGGACGGCCAGAAGGAGCTACACCTTC; cdr3_aa: CSASSGTARRSYTF
v_call: TRBV7-2; cdr3_length: 13; clone_size: few; j_call: TRBJ2-7; d_call: -; cdr3_nt: TGTGCCAGCAGCCCCGACAGGAGGAGCGAGCAGTACTTC; cdr3_aa: CASSPDRRSEQYF
v_call: TRBV7-2; cdr3_length: 15; clone_size: many; j_call: TRBJ1-1; d_call: -; cdr3_nt: TGTGCCAGCAGCTTAGGGGGAAGAGCGAACACTGAAGCTTTCTTT; cdr3_aa: CASSLGGRANTEAFF
v_call: TRBV5-1; cdr3_length: 15; clone_size: many; j_call: TRBJ2-5; d_call: -; cdr3_nt: TGCGCCAGCAGCTTGGACAGTGGGGATTGGGAGACCCAGTACTTC; cdr3_aa: CASSLDSGDWETQYF
v_call: TRBV7-9; cdr3_length: 14; clone_size: many; j_call: TRBJ1-1; d_call: -; cdr3_nt: TGTGCCAGCAGCTTACAGGGGATGAACACTGAAGCTTTCTTT; cdr3_aa: CASSLQGMNTEAFF
v_call: TRBV6-5; cdr3_length: 20; clone_size: many; j_call: TRBJ2-5; d_call: TRBD2; cdr3_nt: TGTGCCAGCAGTTCCCTCGGCGGGGGGGCTGGCTATGGAAGGAAAGAGACCCAGTACTTC; cdr3_aa: CASSSLGGGAGYGRKETQYF
v_call: TRBV20-1; cdr3_length: 17; clone_size: many; j_call: TRBJ2-5; d_call: TRBD1; cdr3_nt: TGCAGTGCCCTTGATCTCCGGGACAGGGAGTTCCAAGAGACCCAGTACTTC; cdr3_aa: CSALDLRDREFQETQYF
v_call: TRBV20-1; cdr3_length: 12; clone_size: many; j_call: TRBJ2-1; d_call: -; cdr3_nt: TGCAGTGCTTCCGGCAGTTACAATGAGCAGTTCTTC; cdr3_aa: CSASGSYNEQFF
v_call: TRBV11-2; cdr3_length: 15; clone_size: many; j_call: TRBJ1-1; d_call: -; cdr3_nt: TGTGCCAGCAGCTTAGAGTCGGCAGGGGTCACTGAAGCTTTCTTT; cdr3_aa: CASSLESAGVTEAFF
v_call: TRBV6-1; cdr3_length: 14; clone_size: many; j_call: TRBJ2-1; d_call: -; cdr3_nt: TGTGCCAGCAGCCGGGACCGAGCATACAATGAGCAGTTCTTC; cdr3_aa: CASSRDRAYNEQFF
v_call: TRBV12-3/TRBV12-4; cdr3_length: 13; clone_size: many; j_call: TRBJ1-2; d_call: TRBD1; cdr3_nt: TGTGCCAGCAGTTTGGACAGGGGGGATGGCTACACCTTC; cdr3_aa: CASSLDRGDGYTF
v_call: TRBV10-3; cdr3_length: 15; clone_size: many; j_call: TRBJ2-5; d_call: -; cdr3_nt: TGTGCCATCAGTGGTGGGAACCGGGACAAAGAGACCCAGTACTTC; cdr3_aa: CAISGGNRDKETQYF
v_call: TRBV5-1; cdr3_length: 13; clone_size: many; j_call: TRBJ2-7; d_call: -; cdr3_nt: TGCGCCAGTACCGGGACGCAAGACGACGAGCAGTACTTC; cdr3_aa: CASTGTQDDEQYF
v_call: TRBV28; cdr3_length: 12; clone_size: many; j_call: TRBJ1-2; d_call: -; cdr3_nt: TGTGCCAGCACAGGAGCTAACTATGGCTACACCTTC; cdr3_aa: CASTGANYGYTF
v_call: TRBV5-1; cdr3_length: 15; clone_size: many; j_call: TRBJ2-1; d_call: TRBD2; cdr3_nt: TGCGCCAGCAGCCGGACTAGCGGGGGGGCAGATGAGCAGTTCTTC; cdr3_aa: CASSRTSGGADEQFF
v_call: TRBV4-1; cdr3_length: 14; clone_size: many; j_call: TRBJ2-5; d_call: -; cdr3_nt: TGCGCCAGCAGCCAAGTCCAGTACCAAGAGACCCAGTACTTC; cdr3_aa: CASSQVQYQETQYF
v_call: TRBV6-1; cdr3_length: 13; clone_size: many; j_call: TRBJ2-7; d_call: -; cdr3_nt: TGTGCCAGCAGTGAAGCTCTGGGATTGGAGCAGTACTTC; cdr3_aa: CASSEALGLEQYF
v_call: TRBV10-3; cdr3_length: 15; clone_size: many; j_call: TRBJ1-2; d_call: -; cdr3_nt: TGTGCCATCAGTGAGTTTACAGGGCCGAACTATGGCTACACCTTC; cdr3_aa: CAISEFTGPNYGYTF
v_call: TRBV7-2; cdr3_length: 12; clone_size: many; j_call: TRBJ1-1; d_call: -; cdr3_nt: TGTGCCAGCAGCTATACAAAGGATGAAGCTTTCTTT; cdr3_aa: CASSYTKDEAFF
v_call: TRBV20-1; cdr3_length: 14; clone_size: many; j_call: TRBJ2-7; d_call: TRBD1; cdr3_nt: TGCAGTGCTCGACCGGGGACAGGGATCTACGAGCAGTACTTC; cdr3_aa: CSARPGTGIYEQYF
v_call: TRBV24-1; cdr3_length: 13; clone_size: many; j_call: TRBJ1-2; d_call: -; cdr3_nt: TGTGCCACCAGTGAGTCTGACAGTACCGGCTACACCTTC; cdr3_aa: CATSESDSTGYTF
v_call: TRBV21-1; cdr3_length: 15; clone_size: many; j_call: TRBJ1-1; d_call: -; cdr3_nt: TGTGCCAGCAACCCGGACAGGGGGCGACGGACTGAAGCTTTCTTT; cdr3_aa: CASNPDRGRRTEAFF
v_call: TRBV12-3/TRBV12-4; cdr3_length: 14; clone_size: many; j_call: TRBJ2-6; d_call: -; cdr3_nt: TGTGCCAGCAGTTTAGTAGCTGGGGCCAACGTCCTGACTTTC; cdr3_aa: CASSLVAGANVLTF